This TCR beta chain derives from a study of patients and donors after allogeneic stem cell transplantation. In its sample, this clonotype was seen a few times. TCRdb redid the calling of the RT-PCR reads with MiXCR, one entry per CDR3 protein. The table records 920,000 or so distinct CDR3 sequences, about a sixth of them present only once. This CDR3 region has 14 residues. Trimming removed 5 bases at V and 7 bases at J, with 15 bases between. Germline V gives CDR1 SGHTA, CDR2 FQGNSA. The sample consisted of blood, either unsorted or a sorted T cell fraction (not recorded which). The rearrangement links TRBV7-2 to TRBJ1-5; TRBD1 is a possible D gene (6 bases). The receptor was derived from a human donor who was either an allogeneic HSCT recipient or a stem cell or donor lymphocyte infusion donor (not recorded which). It is not recorded whose cells these are; they may come from a transplant donor. The CDR3 is CASSRGGRRQPQHF. CDR3 coding DNA: TGTGCCAGCAGCCGTGGGGGGCGCAGGCAGCCCCAGCATTTT.